This entry lists 4 T cell receptor beta chains sequenced from one sample in a study of T cell responses to AZD1222 COVID-19 vaccine (dated by TCRdb to the early 2020s). Library preparation was by the immunoSEQ multiplex PCR assay. In TCRdb, the immuneACCESS table is reduced to in-frame sequences with V and J assigned. These tables do not hold every clone; where another copy was compared, an unresolved V gene accounts for under half, and the others remain unexplained. The sample profile shows under 150,000 clones; roughly 90% of them were found once. Approximately 1.8% of the sample comes from the top ten. The sample's time point, from its label and the paper: about 28 days (+/-7) after the second vaccine dose. The material was peripheral blood, obtained 28 days after the second AZD1222 dose. All receptors derive from an adult who received the AZD1222 COVID-19 vaccine.

This clone was detected once. The chain is built from TRBV2 and TRBJ2-1; D is possibly TRBD2 (6 bases). Trimming cost V 4 bases and J 5 bases, with 12 bases left between them. The CDR3 spans 14 residues. Germline loops: CDR1 SNHLY, CDR2 FYNNEI. The CDR3 loop is CASSVGLWDNEQFF. The CDR3 DNA sequence: TGTGCCAGCAGTGTGGGACTCTGGGACAATGAGCAGTTCTTC. The variable domain in full, with the rest retrieved from reference TRBV2 and TRBJ2-1, is EPEVTQTPSHQVTQMGQEVILRCVPISNHLYFYWYRQILGQKVEFLVSFYNNEISEKSEIFDDQFSVERPDGSNFTLKIRSTKLEDSAMYFCASSVGLWDNEQFFGPGTRLTVL.

The chain has TRBV6-2 or TRBV6-3 and TRBJ2-4; D is ambiguous. The CDR3 is made up of 16 amino acids. CDR1 MNHEY and CDR2 SVGEGT come from the germline V gene. The ends were cut back, 2 bases at V and 0 bases at J, with 11 bases in the middle. CDR3 sequence reads: CASSYPDGLAKNIQYF. CDR3 sequence (DNA): TGTGCCAGCAGTTACCCCGACGGATTAGCCAAAAACATTCAGTACTTC.

The table lists this clone with a count of one. This chain uses TRBV10-3 with TRBJ2-5, with 8 bases identical to TRBD2. Looked up from germline, CDR1 is ENHRY and CDR2 is SYGVKD. The V gene end was trimmed by 0 bases and the J gene end by 4 bases; junction bases not matched to a gene: 7. This CDR3 comprises 16 residues. This CDR3 reads CAISESSGGPRETQYF. CDR3 DNA: TGTGCCATCAGTGAGTCATCGGGGGGGCCTAGAGAGACCCAGTACTTC.

V usage is TRBV19 and J usage is TRBJ2-3; 8 nucleotides agree with TRBD2. Germline V lookup: CDR1 LNHDA, CDR2 SQIVND (reference sequence). The CDR3 spans 15 residues. Unmatched junction bases numbered 6, after V lost 7 bases and J lost 0 bases. CDR3 sequence reads: CASKAGAYSTDTQYF. The CDR3 DNA is TGTGCCAGTAAAGCGGGGGCCTATAGCACAGATACGCAGTATTTT.